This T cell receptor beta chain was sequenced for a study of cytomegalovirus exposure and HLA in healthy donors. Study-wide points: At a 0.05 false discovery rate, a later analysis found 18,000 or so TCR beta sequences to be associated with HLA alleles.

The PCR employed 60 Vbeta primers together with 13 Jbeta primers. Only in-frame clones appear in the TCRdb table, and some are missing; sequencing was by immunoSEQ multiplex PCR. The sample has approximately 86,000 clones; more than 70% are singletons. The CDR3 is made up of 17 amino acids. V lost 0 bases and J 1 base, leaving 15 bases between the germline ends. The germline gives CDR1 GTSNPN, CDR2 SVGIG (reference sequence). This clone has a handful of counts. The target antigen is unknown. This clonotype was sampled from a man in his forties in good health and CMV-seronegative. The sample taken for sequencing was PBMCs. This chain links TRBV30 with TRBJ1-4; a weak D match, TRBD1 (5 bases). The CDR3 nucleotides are TGTGCCTGGAGTGTATACTCCCGACAGTTAACTAATGAAAAACTGTTTTTT. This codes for CAWSVYSRQLTNEKLFF.